This T cell receptor beta chain was observed in a study of CXCR3-negative and CXCR3-positive naive CD8 T cells. Study as a whole: Libraries each contributed about 1.5 +/- 0.3 million TRB reads, for some 130 million in total. Study-level points and caveats: TRBV-TRBJ usage matched between naive CXCR3-negative and CXCR3-positive cells but not between memory cells. TRB CDR3s were more hydrophobic in CXCR3-positive than in CXCR3-negative naive cells. Similarly elevated diversity marked both naive subsets, with memory CD8+ cells showing far lower diversity.

Concerning this clonotype itself: Antigen specificity is unknown.

CD45RO-CCR7+CD27+CD95- defined naive CD8+ T cells. The CDR3 contains 16 residues. CDR1 and CDR2 (germline): SQVTM, ANQGSEA. UMI-labeled TRB cDNA libraries were prepared by 5' RACE. Using the 5' RACE reads, TCRdb records one entry per CDR3 protein without DNA. This sample's clone table lists some 140,000 distinct CDR3 sequences. This TCR derives from a human donor in good health. Some clones in this sample may be carry-over from other donors' samples. V gene TRBV29-1 combines with J gene TRBJ2-1. Sequenced material: naive CXCR3+ CD8+ T cells from blood. Sample subset: CD45RO-CCR7+CD27+CD95- naive CD8+ T cells expressing CXCR3 (TNR3+). The CDR3 sequence is CSVEPSPPRTYNEQFF.